These T cell receptor beta chains were read from a single sample in a study of cytomegalovirus exposure and HLA in healthy donors. Clones were read by immunoSEQ multiplex PCR, and TCRdb kept only the in-frame ones, dropping some. Here the sample spans under 150,000 clones, over 70% being singletons. Sequences were obtained from PBMCs. These TCRs come from a man aged 25 to 40 in good health and CMV-seronegative. Each CDR3 is given with its conserved first and last residue. Size is omitted from some rows. Given values are once, few, many or a class for expanded clones.

clone_size: NA
v_call: TRBV11-3
j_call: TRBJ2-5
cdr3_aa: CASSLAGLGETQYF

clone_size: NA
v_call: TRBV5-1
j_call: TRBJ2-1
cdr3_aa: CASSSDLYNEQFF

clone_size: few
v_call: TRBV6-6
j_call: TRBJ1-1
cdr3_aa: CASTRLPTNAEAFF

clone_size: NA
v_call: TRBV9
j_call: TRBJ1-2
cdr3_aa: CASSTTQDSYGYTF

clone_size: NA
v_call: TRBV7-2
j_call: TRBJ2-1
cdr3_aa: CASSPSGTGAPYEQFF

clone_size: NA
v_call: TRBV28
j_call: TRBJ2-1
cdr3_aa: CASSLATSGSLHNEQFF

clone_size: once
v_call: TRBV13
j_call: TRBJ2-7
cdr3_aa: CASSLGPSSGRGYEQYF

clone_size: few
v_call: TRBV11-1
j_call: TRBJ2-7
cdr3_aa: CASSPTPAGNYEQYF

clone_size: NA
v_call: TRBV6-6
j_call: TRBJ1-4
cdr3_aa: CASTTRGGLGEKLFF

clone_size: NA
v_call: TRBV5-1
j_call: TRBJ1-6
cdr3_aa: CASSLRERNSPLHF

clone_size: NA
v_call: TRBV6-5
j_call: TRBJ2-7
cdr3_aa: CASSYRTGGYEQYF

clone_size: NA
v_call: TRBV7-9
j_call: TRBJ2-5
cdr3_aa: CASIRGGQETQYF

clone_size: few
v_call: TRBV11-1
j_call: TRBJ1-1
cdr3_aa: CASTKDRANTEAFF

clone_size: NA
v_call: TRBV28
j_call: TRBJ2-7
cdr3_aa: CASSRGQSYEQYF

clone_size: NA
v_call: TRBV28
j_call: TRBJ2-7
cdr3_aa: CASSGGQWNEQYF

clone_size: NA
v_call: TRBV28
j_call: TRBJ1-6
cdr3_aa: CASSLTDGGGRMSPLHF